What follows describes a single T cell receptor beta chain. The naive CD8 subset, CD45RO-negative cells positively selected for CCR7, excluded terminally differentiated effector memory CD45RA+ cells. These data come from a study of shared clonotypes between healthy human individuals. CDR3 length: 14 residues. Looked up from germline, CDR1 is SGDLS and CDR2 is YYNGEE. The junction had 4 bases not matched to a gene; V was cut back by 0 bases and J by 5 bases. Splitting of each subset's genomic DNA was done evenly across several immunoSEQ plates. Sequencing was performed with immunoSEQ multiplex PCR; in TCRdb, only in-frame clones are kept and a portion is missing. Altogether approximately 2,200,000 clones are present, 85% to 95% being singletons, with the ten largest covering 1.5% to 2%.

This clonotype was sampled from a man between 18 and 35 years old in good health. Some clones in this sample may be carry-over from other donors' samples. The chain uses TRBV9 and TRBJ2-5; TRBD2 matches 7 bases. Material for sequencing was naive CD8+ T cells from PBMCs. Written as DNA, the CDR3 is TGTGCCAGCAGCGTAGTGGGGGGGAGCGAGACCCAGTACTTC. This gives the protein CASSVVGGSETQYF.